Presented here are 24 T cell receptor beta chains from one specimen sequenced in a study of control samples from healthy donors and cancer patients. Data came from immunoSEQ multiplex PCR; TCRdb stores just in-frame clones and leaves some out. The sample yields about 51,000 clones, 88% seen once. Sequencing was carried out using PBMCs. These receptors all come from a man aged 50 or older with head and neck cancer.

The table lists this clone with a few counts. The V gene is TRBV11-3, the J gene TRBJ2-3, with a tentative D call TRBD2 (6 bases). The CDR3 extends over 13 amino acids. Deletions cut 5 bases from V and 6 bases from J, with 12 bases between. CDR1 SGHNT and CDR2 YENEEA come from the germline V gene. DNA of the CDR3: TGTGCCAGCAGCCAGACTAGTTATGATACGCAGTATTTT. Amino acid sequence: CASSQTSYDTQYF.

The CDR3 DNA reads TGCAGCGCCGAGGGCGCGGGCCTTACTTACAATGAGCAGTTCTTC. Translation gives CSAEGAGLTYNEQFF. The rearrangement joins TRBV29-1 to TRBJ2-1; a weak D match, TRBD2 (5 bases). With 7 bases removed from V and 4 bases from J, the gap between germline ends came to 20 bases. CDR3 size: 15 residues. Germline CDR1 reads SQVTM; CDR2 reads ANQGSEA.

The chain combines TRBV27 with TRBJ2-2; no clear D. Trimming took off 3 bases at V and 9 bases at J, with 11 bases between the two ends. The germline gives CDR1 MNHEY, CDR2 SMNVEV (reference sequence). CDR3 length: 13 amino acids. CDR3: CASSFIGQRELFF. The CDR3 nucleotides read TGTGCCAGCAGTTTTATAGGCCAGAGGGAGCTGTTTTTT.

This clone was picked up one time. The chain couples TRBV5-6 to TRBJ1-6; 8 bases map to TRBD1. The germline gives CDR1 SGHDT, CDR2 YYEEEE. V was pared by 2 bases and J by 8 bases, with 12 bases of the junction left unmatched. The CDR3 totals 17 residues. The CDR3 spells CASSFLGAAGGHSPLHF. CDR3 DNA sequence: TGTGCCAGCAGCTTCCTCGGGGCAGCAGGGGGCCATTCACCCCTCCACTTT.

This chain joins TRBV12-5 and TRBJ2-7, with 12 bases aligning to TRBD2. In germline, CDR1 is LGHNT, CDR2 FRNRAP. The CDR3 contains 15 residues. Germline trimming cut 7 bases from V and 3 bases from J; bases unmatched to any gene: 7. For the CDR3, the DNA is TGTGCTAGTGACTCTCTAGCGGGAGGGGTCTACGAGCAGTACTTC. Its protein product is CASDSLAGGVYEQYF. Using reference TRBV12-5 and TRBJ2-7 for the parts outside the CDR3, the full variable domain is DARVTQTPRHKVTEMGQEVTMRCQPILGHNTVFWYRQTMMQGLELLAYFRNRAPLDDSGMPKDRFSAEMPDATLATLKIQPSEPRDSAVYFCASDSLAGGVYEQYFGPGTRLTVT.

The chain recombines TRBV20-1 with TRBJ2-7, with TRBD1 matching over 7 bases. Germline V CDR1 and CDR2: DFQATT, SNEGSKA (reference sequence). The V and J ends lost 3 bases and 4 bases, in that order; junction bases with no gene match: 15. The CDR3 has 16 residues. In DNA form, the CDR3 reads TGCAGTGCTAGTCCCCTGCGACAGGGCAGGCCTTACGAGCAGTACTTC. It codes for CSASPLRQGRPYEQYF.

The chain uses TRBV5-1 and TRBJ2-7; 10 nucleotides match TRBD1. CDR1 is SGHRS, CDR2 YFSETQ, per germline. Trimming at V came to 4 bases and at J to 2 bases, leaving 6 bases not matched to a gene. CDR3 size: 15 residues. CDR3 bases: TGCGCCAGCAGCCTTGGGACAGGGGTAACCTACGAGCAGTACTTC. It translates to CASSLGTGVTYEQYF.

This chain joins TRBV28 and TRBJ1-5; D may be TRBD1 (5 bases). V shed 3 bases and J shed 6 bases, with 12 bases lying between them. Germline V gene sequence: CDR1 MDHEN, CDR2 SYDVKM. The CDR3 contains 14 residues. For the CDR3, the DNA is TGTGCCAGCAGTTTCACAGGCTACTCTCAGCCCCAGCATTTT. Translated, it gives CASSFTGYSQPQHF.

This chain connects TRBV11-2 to TRBJ2-2; D is ambiguous. Deletions cut 4 bases from V and 0 bases from J, with 12 bases between. Germline V gives CDR1 SGHAT, CDR2 FQNNGV. CDR3 length equals 16 residues. The CDR3 loop reads CASSYRRGANTGELFF. CDR3 nucleotides: TGTGCCAGCAGCTATAGGCGAGGCGCGAACACCGGGGAGCTGTTTTTT.

V gene TRBV9 combines with J gene TRBJ2-7; D is unresolved. Per germline, CDR1 SGDLS and CDR2 YYNGEE. The CDR3 is 12 amino acids. V lost 3 bases and J 6 bases, leaving 10 bases between the germline ends. CDR3 sequence: CASSATDGEQYF. The CDR3 DNA follows: TGTGCCAGCAGCGCCACAGATGGCGAGCAGTACTTC.

The chain links TRBV10-2 to TRBJ2-7; no clear D. Germline V gene data show CDR1 as WSHSY and CDR2 as SAAADI. The V gene lost 0 bases and the J gene lost 6 bases, with 6 bases spanning the gap. The CDR3 is made up of 12 amino acids. The CDR3 region has the DNA TGCGCCAGCAGTGAGTCTGGGTTCGAGCAGTACTTC. This translates into CASSESGFEQYF.

The CDR3 is CASSLALAGSEQFF. The CDR3 DNA sequence: TGTGCCAGCAGCTTGGCCTTAGCGGGGTCCGAGCAGTTCTTC. The chain recombines TRBV5-6 with TRBJ2-1; 8 bases agree with TRBD2. V gave up 0 bases and J gave up 10 bases; unmatched junction bases: 6. This CDR3 has 14 amino acids. In germline, CDR1 is SGHDT, CDR2 YYEEEE.

This clone came up once. The chain has TRBV30 and TRBJ2-2; D is uncertain. Trimming pared 4 bases from V and 1 base from J, leaving 10 bases between. Germline V gene sequence: CDR1 GTSNPN, CDR2 SVGIG (reference sequence). The CDR3 is 14 residues long. In nucleotides, the CDR3 is TGTGCCTGGACTCGAAAGGGGAACACCGGGGAGCTGTTTTTT. Its protein is CAWTRKGNTGELFF.

J is TRBJ2-7 and V is TRBV5-1; TRBD1 matches at 8 bases. J gave up 2 bases and V 5 bases, and 6 bases lay outside the gene matches. CDR1 and CDR2 (germline): SGHRS, YFSETQ. The CDR3 has 14 amino acids. The CDR3 sequence: CASSRKGQAYEQYF. The CDR3 DNA follows: TGCGCCAGCAGTCGTAAGGGACAGGCCTACGAGCAGTACTTC.

V usage is TRBV2 and J usage is TRBJ1-2; no reliable D call. Germline assignment: CDR1 SNHLY and CDR2 FYNNEI. This CDR3 spans 11 amino acids. Deletions cut 6 bases from V and 8 bases from J, with 10 bases between. Here the CDR3 reads CASRAELGYTF. The DNA for the CDR3 is TGTGCCAGCAGGGCGGAGCTGGGCTACACCTTC.

This clone was recorded a few times. V gene TRBV29-1 combines with J gene TRBJ1-1; possible D gene TRBD1, 5 bases. This CDR3 is built from 12 residues. The V and J ends lost 6 bases and 7 bases respectively, with 15 bases between them. Germline V gene data show CDR1 as SQVTM and CDR2 as ANQGSEA. The CDR3 region is CSVARQGGEAFF. CDR3 coding DNA: TGCAGCGTGGCTCGGCAGGGAGGTGAAGCTTTCTTT.

DNA of the CDR3: TGTGCCAGCAGTCGACAGGGGGCGCTTGGCTACACCTTC. Amino acids: CASSRQGALGYTF. The V and J genes are TRBV12-3 or TRBV12-4 and TRBJ1-2; 10 bases are a match to TRBD1. This CDR3 comprises 13 residues. Unmatched junction bases numbered 4, after V lost 5 bases and J lost 7 bases.

In its sample, this clone was seen once. CDR3 sequence reads: CASSSETGDQETQYF. DNA for the CDR3: TGTGCCAGCAGCTCAGAGACAGGGGACCAAGAGACCCAGTACTTC. The J gene is TRBJ2-5, the V gene TRBV7-8, with 8 bases that match TRBD1. V lost 4 bases to trimming and J lost 0 bases; unmatched junction nucleotides: 4. Looked up from germline, CDR1 is SGHVS and CDR2 is FQNEAQ. The CDR3 contains 15 residues.

The chain combines TRBV28 with TRBJ2-7, with D possibly matching TRBD2 (6 bases). Germline CDR1 is MDHEN and CDR2 is SYDVKM. The CDR3 loop spans 13 amino acids. V was shortened by 1 base and J by 5 bases, with 9 bases between the two germline ends. The CDR3 nucleotides are TGTGCCAGCAGTTTATACGGCGGGAACGAGCAGTACTTC. It codes for CASSLYGGNEQYF.

The chain couples TRBV12-3 or TRBV12-4 to TRBJ2-7; no firm D call. Between the trimmed V and J ends, which lost 3 bases and 3 bases, there was a span of 9 bases. The length of the CDR3 is 13 residues. CDR3 region: CASSFRLFYEQYF. CDR3 nucleotide sequence: TGTGCCAGCAGTTTCCGACTGTTCTACGAGCAGTACTTC.

V is TRBV6-2 or TRBV6-3 and J is TRBJ2-7, with 11 bases lining up with TRBD2. Per the germline V gene, CDR1 is MNHEY and CDR2 is SVGEGT. The CDR3 runs 16 residues. J was trimmed by 5 bases and V by 4 bases; bases with no gene match: 10. The chain's CDR3 is CASSSPTSGVPNEQYF. CDR3 coding DNA: TGTGCCAGCAGTTCTCCGACTAGCGGGGTACCCAACGAGCAGTACTTC.

The chain carries TRBV18 and TRBJ1-3, with TRBD1 matching 9 bases. This CDR3 comprises 15 residues. J gave up 2 bases and V 5 bases, and 4 bases lay outside the gene matches. Germline CDR1 reads KGHSH; CDR2 reads LQKENI. Here the CDR3 reads CASSATGGTGNTIYF. CDR3 DNA: TGTGCCAGCTCAGCTACAGGGGGCACTGGAAACACCATATATTTT.

The V gene is TRBV5-6, the J gene TRBJ1-6; D call uncertain. Trimming removed 0 bases at V and 14 bases at J, with 15 bases between. CDR1 and CDR2 (germline): SGHDT, YYEEEE. The CDR3 is made up of 14 amino acids. CDR3: CASSLGQKNPTLHF. Written as DNA, the CDR3 is TGTGCCAGCAGCTTGGGCCAAAAAAATCCCACCCTCCACTTT.

The chain couples TRBV6-1 to TRBJ2-4; D assignment may be TRBD1 or TRBD2 (5 bases each). Germline values: CDR1 MNHNS, CDR2 SASEGT. V gave up 1 base and J gave up 3 bases, with 10 bases separating them. The CDR3 is 15 residues long. In DNA, the CDR3 is TGTGCCAGCAGTGAAGAGCTGGGGGACAAAAACATTCAGTACTTC. Translating gives CASSEELGDKNIQYF.